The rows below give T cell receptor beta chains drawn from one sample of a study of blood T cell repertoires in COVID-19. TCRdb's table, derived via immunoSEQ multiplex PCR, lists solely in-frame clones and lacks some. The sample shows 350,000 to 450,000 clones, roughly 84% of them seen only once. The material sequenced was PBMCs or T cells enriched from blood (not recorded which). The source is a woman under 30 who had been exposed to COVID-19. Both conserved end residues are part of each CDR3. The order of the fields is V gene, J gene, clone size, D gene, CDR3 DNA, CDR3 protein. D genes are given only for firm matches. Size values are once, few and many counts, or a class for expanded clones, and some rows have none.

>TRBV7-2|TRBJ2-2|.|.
TGTGCCAGCAGCTTAATGGCGGTGAACACCGGGGAGCTGTTTTTT
CASSLMAVNTGELFF
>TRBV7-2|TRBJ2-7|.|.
TGTGCCAGCAGTCACGATGCGGGCGCAACCCCCTACGAGCAGTACTTC
CASSHDAGATPYEQYF
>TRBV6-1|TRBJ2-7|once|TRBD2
TGTGCCAGCAGTGAAGCGCTTCCGGGGACTAGCTGGTACGAGCAGTACTTC
CASSEALPGTSWYEQYF
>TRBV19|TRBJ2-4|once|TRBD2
TGTGCCAGTAGTAGACTAGCGGTAGCCAAAAACATTCAGTACTTC
CASSRLAVAKNIQYF
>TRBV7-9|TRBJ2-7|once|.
TGTGCCAGCAGCCAGGACAGTGCTAGCTCCTACGAGCAGTACTTC
CASSQDSASSYEQYF
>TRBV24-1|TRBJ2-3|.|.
TGTGCCACCAGTGATGAACCAGGGACTAGCACAGATACGCAGTATTTT
CATSDEPGTSTDTQYF
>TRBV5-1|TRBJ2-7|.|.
TGCGCCAGCAGCCCGGAGGGCAATCCCTACGAGCAGTACTTC
CASSPEGNPYEQYF
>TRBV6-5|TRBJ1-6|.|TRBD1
TGTGCCAGCAGTTACGGGACAGGGGGTGGTAATTCACCCCTCCACTTT
CASSYGTGGGNSPLHF
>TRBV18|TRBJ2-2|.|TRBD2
TGTGCCAGCTCCCAAGCACTAGCGTCCGGGGAGCTGTTTTTT
CASSQALASGELFF
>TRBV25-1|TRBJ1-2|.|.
TGTGCCAGCAGTGAATTTAGTACAGTCCAAGGCTATGGCTACACCTTC
CASSEFSTVQGYGYTF
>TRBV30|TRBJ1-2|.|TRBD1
TGTGCCTCCAGGGGGACCTATGGCTACACCTTC
CASRGTYGYTF
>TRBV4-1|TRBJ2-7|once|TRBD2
TGCGCCAGCAGCCCTCAGCCCCGCGGGACTAGCACCTACGAGCAGTACTTC
CASSPQPRGTSTYEQYF
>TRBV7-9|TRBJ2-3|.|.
TGTGCCAGCAGCTTTGCAGGGGACACAGATACGCAGTATTTT
CASSFAGDTDTQYF
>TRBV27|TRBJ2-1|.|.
TGTGCCAGCAGTCTTCCGGGGGAAAGACGCAATGAGCAGTTCTTC
CASSLPGERRNEQFF
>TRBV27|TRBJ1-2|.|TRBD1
TGTGCCAGCAGTTTTGGACAGGGATATTACTATGGCTACACCTTC
CASSFGQGYYYGYTF
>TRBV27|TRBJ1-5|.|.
TGTGCCAGCAGACGAGACAGCTACAATCAGCCCCAGCATTTT
CASRRDSYNQPQHF
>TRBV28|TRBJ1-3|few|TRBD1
TGTGCCAGCAGTTCCGGGACAGGAGGGGACTCTGGAAACACCATATATTTT
CASSSGTGGDSGNTIYF
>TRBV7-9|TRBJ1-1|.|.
TGTGCCAGCAGCCCCGGGGGACCTGAAGCTTTCTTT
CASSPGGPEAFF
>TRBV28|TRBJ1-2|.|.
TGTGCCAGCAGTCGGACAGCAACTAACTATGGCTACACCTTC
CASSRTATNYGYTF
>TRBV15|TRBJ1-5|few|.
TGTGCCACCAGCAGAGATCTCGGGAGCAATCAGCCCCAGCATTTT
CATSRDLGSNQPQHF
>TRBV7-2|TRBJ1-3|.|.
TGTGCCAGCAGCTTAGACTCCTCTGGAAACACCATATATTTT
CASSLDSSGNTIYF
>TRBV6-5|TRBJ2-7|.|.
TGTGCCACCCACGAGGCAGTCTCCTACGAGCAGTACTTC
CATHEAVSYEQYF
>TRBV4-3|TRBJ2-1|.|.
TGCGCCAGCAGCCAGTCGGGAACTTACAATGAGCAGTTCTTC
CASSQSGTYNEQFF
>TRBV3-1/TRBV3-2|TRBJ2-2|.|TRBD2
TGTGCCAGCAGCCGCTCACTAGCGGGGGACTGGAGGGCCGGGGAGCTGTTTTTT
CASSRSLAGDWRAGELFF
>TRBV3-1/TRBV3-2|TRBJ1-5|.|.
TGTGCCAGCAGCCAACGTATTGGTAAGGGAGACCATAGCAATCAGCCCCAGCATTTT
CASSQRIGKGDHSNQPQHF
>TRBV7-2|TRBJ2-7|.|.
TGTGCCAGCAGCTTAGGAGCCTACGAGCAGTACTTC
CASSLGAYEQYF
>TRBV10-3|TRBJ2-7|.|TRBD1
TGTGCCATCAGTGCTTCAGGGGGCCCAGGGTACGAGCAGTACTTC
CAISASGGPGYEQYF
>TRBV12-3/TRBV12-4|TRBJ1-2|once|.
TGTGCCAGCAGTTTGGCGGATGGCTACACCTTC
CASSLADGYTF
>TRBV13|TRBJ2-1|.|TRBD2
TGTGCCAGCAGCTCGGGAGGCTACAATGAGCAGTTCTTC
CASSSGGYNEQFF
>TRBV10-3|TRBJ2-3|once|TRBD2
TGTGCCATCAGTTCGACTAGCGGGGGGGCTGATACGCAGTATTTT
CAISSTSGGADTQYF
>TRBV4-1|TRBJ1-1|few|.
TGCGCCAGCAGCCAGGCAAGGACAGACCTCACTGAAGCTTTCTTT
CASSQARTDLTEAFF
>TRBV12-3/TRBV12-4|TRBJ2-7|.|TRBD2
TGTGCCAGCAGGGTAGCGGGAGGGTACGAGCAGTACTTC
CASRVAGGYEQYF
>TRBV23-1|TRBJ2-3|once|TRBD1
TGCGCCAGCAGTCAATGGAAGGGGGCGCAGTCAGATACGCAGTATTTT
CASSQWKGAQSDTQYF
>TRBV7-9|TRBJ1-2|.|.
TGTGCCGCTGGGTCGGCAGGACTAAACTATGGCTACACCTTC
CAAGSAGLNYGYTF
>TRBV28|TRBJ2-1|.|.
TGTGCCAGCAGCCCGTACCGGAGCTCCTACAATGAGCAGTTCTTC
CASSPYRSSYNEQFF
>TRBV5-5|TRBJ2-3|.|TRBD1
TGTGCCAGCAGCTTGTCTCCCGGGACAGGGACTATCACAGATACGCAGTATTTT
CASSLSPGTGTITDTQYF
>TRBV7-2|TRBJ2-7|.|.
TGTGCCAGCAGCTACATAGCGGAGGCCCCCTACGAGCAGTACTTC
CASSYIAEAPYEQYF
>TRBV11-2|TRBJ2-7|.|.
TGTGCCAGCAGCAATGGATTCGGGGGTTCCTACGAGCAGTACTTC
CASSNGFGGSYEQYF
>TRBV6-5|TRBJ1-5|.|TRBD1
TGTGCCAGCAGTTCCGGACAGGGCCTAGATCAGCCCCAGCATTTT
CASSSGQGLDQPQHF
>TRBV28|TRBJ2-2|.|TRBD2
TGTGCCAGCATGGCGGGACTAGGAATACCCGGGGAGCTGTTTTTT
CASMAGLGIPGELFF
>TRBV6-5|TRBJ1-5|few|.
TGTGCCAGCAATAGACAGGTTAGCAATCAGCCCCAGCATTTT
CASNRQVSNQPQHF
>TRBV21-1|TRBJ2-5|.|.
TGTGCCAGCAGCAAAGTATGTAAGGACAGAGGGGAGACCCAGTACTTC
CASSKVCKDRGETQYF
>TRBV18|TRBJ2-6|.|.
TGTGCCAGCCAGTCAATGGGGGGACTCTCTTTCTCTGGGGCCAACGTCCTGACTTTC
CASQSMGGLSFSGANVLTF
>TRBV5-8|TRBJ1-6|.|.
TGTGCCAGCAGCTTGGAGGCAGGGGCCAATAATTCACCCCTCCACTTT
CASSLEAGANNSPLHF
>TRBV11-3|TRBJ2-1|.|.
TGTGCCAGCAGCTTCTGGGGCGACAATGAGCAGTTCTTC
CASSFWGDNEQFF
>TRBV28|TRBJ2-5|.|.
TGTGCCAGCACCACGGCGGGGATAGGAGAGACCCAGTACTTC
CASTTAGIGETQYF
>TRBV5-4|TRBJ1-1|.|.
TGTGCCAGCAGCTACGGACAAATGAACACTGAAGCTTTCTTT
CASSYGQMNTEAFF
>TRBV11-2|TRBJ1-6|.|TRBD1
TGTGCCAGCAGCGCCCGACAGGGCTCTTTAGGTTCACCCCTCCACTTT
CASSARQGSLGSPLHF
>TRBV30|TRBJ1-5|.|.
TGTGCCTGGAGTGGAGGGGGGGGAGGTCAGCCCCAGCATTTT
CAWSGGGGGQPQHF